This T cell receptor beta chain emerged from a study of blood T cell repertoires in COVID-19. The overall study: Recovered Cohort 3 donors showed two negative PCRs, clearance, or symptom resolution.

As originally analysed: Using reference gene primer amplification, nucleated cell counts were estimated. The method was immunoSEQ multiplex PCR; TCRdb's version includes in-frame clones alone and lacks a portion of them. V, J and clone size are those of that table, while D and trimming were read from the DNA. Of 150,000 to 200,000 clones listed, around 79% are singletons. This clone is a singleton in its sample. This sequence originates from a woman in her 70s in a cohort exposed to, infected with or recovered from COVID-19 (not recorded which). The material sequenced was PBMCs or T cells enriched from blood (not recorded which).

CDR3 sequence reads: CASSQWTGSETQYF. The CDR3 DNA follows: TGTGCCAGCAGCCAGTGGACAGGGAGCGAGACCCAGTACTTC. The chain joins TRBV7-9 to TRBJ2-5, with 8 positions matching TRBD1. CDR1 SEHNR and CDR2 FQNEAQ come from the germline V gene (reference sequence). The V segment lost 5 bases and the J segment 5 bases; nucleotides outside the gene matches: 7. The CDR3 runs to 14 residues.